A single T cell receptor (beta chain) is shown here with its context. These data are taken from a study of blood T cell repertoires in COVID-19. Study background: Acute and convalescent COVID-19 specimens originated in the United States, Italy and Spain.

As handled by the study authors: Amplified reference gene primers provided the basis for estimating nucleated cell counts. The table came from immunoSEQ multiplex PCR; TCRdb's copy has only in-frame clones and leaves some out. V, J and clone size are those of that table, while D and trimming were read from the DNA. The table lists over 90,000 clones, roughly 92% of them singletons, with approximately 1.9% in the top ten. This TCR was sampled from a woman aged 45-60 years with COVID-19, enrolled during active disease. The sequencing input was peripheral blood.

DNA of the CDR3: TGTGCCAGCAGTTCCCTATTCCGGGACAGAGGCAATGAGCAGTTCTTC. This sequence encodes CASSSLFRDRGNEQFF. The chain joins TRBV27 to TRBJ2-1, with TRBD1 matching over 7 bases. V gave up 4 bases and J gave up 6 bases; unmatched junction bases: 12. Per germline, CDR1 MNHEY and CDR2 SMNVEV (reference sequence). This CDR3 region has 16 residues.